This T cell receptor (beta chain) was recovered during a study of blood T cells in healthy people across ages. Primers used in a second PCR of about 6 to 12 cycles were a sample-barcoded 5' primer and a J-beta primer mix. MiXCR was run by TCRdb on the 5' RACE reads, yielding one entry per CDR3 protein. The repertoire consists of 1.6 million or so distinct CDR3 sequences, with around 35% occurring once and the leading ten covering 11%. Donors gave roughly 9.1 milliliters of peripheral blood apiece. Extraction yielded at least 6 micrograms of total RNA per sample. Study results and limitations: Versus aged donors, long-lived donors had higher diversity and more naive CD4+ cells.

Note on this clonotype: Its antigen is undetermined.

Trimming removed 3 bases from V and 8 bases from J, with 10 bases in between. The germline V gene encodes CDR1 MDHEN and CDR2 SYDVKM. There are 12 residues in the CDR3. The rearrangement joins TRBV28 to TRBJ1-2; unclear D gene. The sequence was collected from a woman aged 25-40 years in good health. The sample consisted of blood. The CDR3 DNA reads TGTGCCAGCAGTTTTGGTTCTATAGGCTACACCTTC. Residues: CASSFGSIGYTF.